These T cell receptor beta chains were read from a single sample in a study of beta chain features in type 1 diabetes. Some clones are missing from TCRdb's copy, which holds only in-frame ones; the method was immunoSEQ multiplex PCR. The sample yields 680,000 or so clones, less than 20% seen once. Material for sequencing was naive CD4+ T cells from blood. The receptor set was obtained from a man aged 18-30 years in good health. CDR3s include the opening cysteine and the closing phenylalanine or tryptophan. A D gene is named only where the DNA matches it firmly. Part of the rows lack a size; the others show once, few, many or a class for expanded clones.

D	J	size	length	V	DNA	CDR3
-	TRBJ2-7	-	14	TRBV18	TGTGCCAGCTCACCAACGTCTAGCCACTACGAGCAGTACTTC	CASSPTSSHYEQYF
-	TRBJ1-2	once	16	TRBV4-3	TGCGCCAGCAGCCAAGATCCCCCCGGACGAGATAATGGCTACACCTTC	CASSQDPPGRDNGYTF
TRBD1	TRBJ2-5	-	13	TRBV28	TGTGCCAGCAGTGCAGGGGGCGCCGAGACCCAGTACTTC	CASSAGGAETQYF
-	TRBJ2-1	few	16	TRBV6-5	TGTGCCAGCAGTTACTCAGGGGGAGTCCCCTACAATGAGCAGTTCTTC	CASSYSGGVPYNEQFF
-	TRBJ2-3	few	17	TRBV30	TGTGCCCGCCAAGGGGGCGGGGGGCCCCTCCTCACAGATACGCAGTATTTT	CARQGGGGPLLTDTQYF
-	TRBJ2-5	few	13	TRBV4-2	TGTGCCAGCAGCCGTCTGGTGTCGGAGACCCAGTACTTC	CASSRLVSETQYF
-	TRBJ1-2	-	14	TRBV7-2	TGTGCCAGCAGCTTAACGGGAGGAAACTATGGCTACACCTTC	CASSLTGGNYGYTF
TRBD2	TRBJ2-3	few	17	TRBV2	TGTGCCAGCAGTGTCCGGCGTAGTAGCGGGGGCACAGATACGCAGTATTTT	CASSVRRSSGGTDTQYF
-	TRBJ2-1	-	18	TRBV4-1	TGCGCCAGCAGCCAAGATGCCGTGCGTGTGAAGGCCTACAATGAGCAGTTCTTC	CASSQDAVRVKAYNEQFF
-	TRBJ2-7	few	14	TRBV6-5	TGTGCCAGCAGTCCCCCCGGGAGAGGAGGCGAGCAGTACTTC	CASSPPGRGGEQYF
TRBD1	TRBJ2-7	-	14	TRBV5-6	TGTGCCAGCAGCCCGGACAGGCCCTCCTACGAGCAGTACTTC	CASSPDRPSYEQYF
-	TRBJ2-3	few	16	TRBV9	TGTGCCAGCAGCGTAGTGAGGGCTGCTAGCACAGATACGCAGTATTTT	CASSVVRAASTDTQYF
-	TRBJ2-7	-	14	TRBV5-1	TGCGCCAGCAGCTTGTACACCGGTAGAGACGAGCAGTACTTC	CASSLYTGRDEQYF
TRBD2	TRBJ2-1	few	15	TRBV6-4	TGTGCCAGCAGTCAAGGGACTAGCGGGGACAATGAGCAGTTCTTC	CASSQGTSGDNEQFF
TRBD1	TRBJ1-1	-	13	TRBV9	TGTGCCAGCAGCTTTGACCAGGGGGGACCGGCTTTCTTT	CASSFDQGGPAFF
TRBD1	TRBJ1-2	-	16	TRBV30	TGTGCCTGGAGTGCCCTCCGGGACAGGGGGTACTATGGCTACACCTTC	CAWSALRDRGYYGYTF
-	TRBJ2-1	-	15	TRBV7-9	TGTGCCAGCAGCCCCCAAGGATTAAGGAACAATGAGCAGTTCTTC	CASSPQGLRNNEQFF
TRBD1	TRBJ1-1	few	14	TRBV18	TGTGCCAGCTCACGAGGGGGCACGGACACTGAAGCTTTCTTT	CASSRGGTDTEAFF
-	TRBJ2-7	once	14	TRBV2	TGTGCCAGCAGTGCGCAGGGCCCAGCCTACGAGCAGTACTTC	CASSAQGPAYEQYF
-	TRBJ1-1	-	13	TRBV7-3	TGTGCCAGCAGCTTACAACGGAACACTGAAGCTTTCTTT	CASSLQRNTEAFF
TRBD2	TRBJ2-7	-	15	TRBV11-2	TGTGCCAGCAGCTTAGTCGGGAGGAGCTCCTACGAGCAGTACTTC	CASSLVGRSSYEQYF
TRBD2	TRBJ2-1	-	15	TRBV19	TGTGCCAGTAGTGTGACTAGCGGGGCGTACAATGAGCAGTTCTTC	CASSVTSGAYNEQFF
-	TRBJ1-5	few	15	TRBV7-8	TGTGCCAGCAGCTTATGGTGGGGGGGCGGTCAGCCCCAGCATTTT	CASSLWWGGGQPQHF
-	TRBJ1-2	few	14	TRBV10-3	TGTGCCATCACGAAGGGGTCCCTTAACTATGGCTACACCTTC	CAITKGSLNYGYTF
TRBD1	TRBJ1-2	-	15	TRBV18	TGTGCCAGCTCACCGGGGGACAGGGTCCCCTATGGCTACACCTTC	CASSPGDRVPYGYTF
TRBD1	TRBJ1-1	few	14	TRBV30	TGTGCCTGGAGTGTGCAGGGGGCTACCACTGAAGCTTTCTTT	CAWSVQGATTEAFF
-	TRBJ1-1	-	15	TRBV5-1	TGCGCCAGCAGCTTGATGGTAAACGGCGGTGGTGAAGCTTTCTTT	CASSLMVNGGGEAFF
-	TRBJ2-7	few	15	TRBV21-1	TGTGCCAGCAGCTACCGGGACGCTAAGACCTACGAGCAGTACTTC	CASSYRDAKTYEQYF
-	TRBJ2-2	-	11	TRBV7-3	TGTGCCAGCAGCCGCACCGGGGAGCTGTTTTTT	CASSRTGELFF
-	TRBJ1-1	-	14	TRBV25-1	TGTGCCAGCAGTGCTACAGGTGGTGGCACTGAAGCTTTCTTT	CASSATGGGTEAFF
-	TRBJ2-3	few	11	TRBV6-5	TGTGCCAGCAGTTACGTTGATACGCAGTATTTT	CASSYVDTQYF
-	TRBJ1-1	few	13	TRBV29-1	TGCAGCGTTGGCTCTGGAATGAACACTGAAGCTTTCTTT	CSVGSGMNTEAFF
TRBD2	TRBJ2-1	few	15	TRBV7-3	TGTGCCAGCAGCGACCGACTTGGCCTAGCGGATGAGCAGTTCTTC	CASSDRLGLADEQFF
TRBD2	TRBJ2-2	few	16	TRBV7-2	TGTGCCAGCAGCTTGGCTCTAGCGGGGAACACCGGGGAGCTGTTTTTT	CASSLALAGNTGELFF
TRBD1	TRBJ2-7	-	15	TRBV2	TGTGCCAGCAGTGGCCAGGGACAGGGGTTGGGCGAGCAGTACTTC	CASSGQGQGLGEQYF
-	TRBJ2-1	few	15	TRBV4-1	TGCGCCAGCAGCCTTTTGACCCTTGCCGGGGGTGAGCAGTTCTTC	CASSLLTLAGGEQFF
TRBD1	TRBJ2-1	-	15	TRBV7-6	TGTGCCAGCAGCTTAACCGGGACAGGGGGCAATGAGCAGTTCTTC	CASSLTGTGGNEQFF
-	TRBJ2-5	-	16	TRBV11-2	TGTGCCAGCAGCAAACCCCTCGGGCCCCTCGGGGAGACCCAGTACTTC	CASSKPLGPLGETQYF
-	TRBJ2-7	few	16	TRBV28	TGTGCCAGCAGTTCCCCGGGACTGGTCAGACCCTACGAGCAGTACTTC	CASSSPGLVRPYEQYF
-	TRBJ2-6	-	15	TRBV4-3	TGCGCCAGCAGCCAAGATCGGGGGAGCGCCAACGTCCTGACTTTC	CASSQDRGSANVLTF
-	TRBJ2-7	many	11	TRBV7-9	TGTGCCAGCAGCTTAGAGGGAAGTCAGTACTTC	CASSLEGSQYF
-	TRBJ1-4	-	12	TRBV4-2	TGTGCCAGCAGCCGCGGAAATGAAAAACTGTTTTTT	CASSRGNEKLFF
TRBD1	TRBJ2-2	few	15	TRBV10-3	TGTGCCATCACAGGGACAGGGTCGGGCACCGGGGAGCTGTTTTTT	CAITGTGSGTGELFF
TRBD1	TRBJ1-1	-	14	TRBV2	TGTGCCAGCAGTAGGGACAGGGACGTCACTGAAGCTTTCTTT	CASSRDRDVTEAFF
-	TRBJ2-5	few	14	TRBV27	TGTGCCAGCAGTTCCCGGACAGCCCAAGAGACCCAGTACTTC	CASSSRTAQETQYF
-	TRBJ1-2	-	15	TRBV27	TGTGCCAGCAGCGGAAAACCGAGCACCACCTATGGCTACACCTTC	CASSGKPSTTYGYTF
-	TRBJ2-3	few	10	TRBV2	TGTGCCAGCCAGGCAGATACGCAGTATTTT	CASQADTQYF
-	TRBJ2-1	few	16	TRBV9	TGTGCCAGCAGCGTAGTAACGGGGGGCAGCTACAATGAGCAGTTCTTC	CASSVVTGGSYNEQFF
-	TRBJ2-5	few	15	TRBV11-2	TGTGCCAGCAGCTTATCCAGGGACTTCCGGGAGACCCAGTACTTC	CASSLSRDFRETQYF
-	TRBJ1-3	-	14	TRBV18	TGTGCCAGCTCACCAAACCGGGCTGGAAACACCATATATTTT	CASSPNRAGNTIYF
TRBD2	TRBJ2-7	-	20	TRBV10-3	TGTGCCATCAGTGAATCAGCGACTAGGACTAGCGGGAGGGACTCCTACGAGCAGTACTTC	CAISESATRTSGRDSYEQYF
-	TRBJ1-5	-	13	TRBV28	TGTGCCAGCCTCTATATGGACAATCAGCCCCAGCATTTT	CASLYMDNQPQHF
-	TRBJ2-2	-	14	TRBV4-3	TGCGCCAGCAGCCAAACTAGCTACACCGGGGAGCTGTTTTTT	CASSQTSYTGELFF
TRBD1	TRBJ1-1	-	15	TRBV4-3	TGCGCCAGCAGCCAGACAGGGGCCTTGAACACTGAAGCTTTCTTT	CASSQTGALNTEAFF
-	TRBJ2-3	few	14	TRBV7-8	TGTGCCAGCAGCACCAAACTAGTCGGGGATACGCAGTATTTT	CASSTKLVGDTQYF